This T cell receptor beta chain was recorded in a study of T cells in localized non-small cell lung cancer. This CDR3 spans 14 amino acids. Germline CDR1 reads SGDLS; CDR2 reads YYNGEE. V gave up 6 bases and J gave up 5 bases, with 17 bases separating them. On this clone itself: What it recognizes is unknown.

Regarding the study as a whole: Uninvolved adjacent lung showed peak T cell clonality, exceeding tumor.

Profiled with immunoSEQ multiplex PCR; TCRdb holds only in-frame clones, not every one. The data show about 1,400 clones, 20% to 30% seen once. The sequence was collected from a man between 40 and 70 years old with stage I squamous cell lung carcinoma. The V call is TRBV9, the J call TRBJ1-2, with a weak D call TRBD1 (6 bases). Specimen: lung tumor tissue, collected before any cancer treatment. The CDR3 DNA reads TGTGCCAGCACTCGAGAGGGGGGCGCTTATGGCTACACCTTC. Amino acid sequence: CASTREGGAYGYTF.